Sequencing of this TCR beta chain was carried out in a study of metastatic and nonmetastatic thyroid tumors. At the level of the study: Repertoires from malignant and benign thyroid patients were compared across blood and tumor or nodule tissue.

As originally analysed: The authors used CDR3 differences across clinicopathological groups to build a distant-metastasis classifier for papillary thyroid cancer. TCRdb reanalyzed the PCR reads with MiXCR. These V and J calls originate from TCRdb's pipeline instead of the authors' own analysis. The profile shows tens of thousands of clones, approximately 17% of them singletons. J lost 4 bases, V lost 8 bases, and 7 bases had no gene match. Germline V gives CDR1 LNHDA, CDR2 SQIVND (reference sequence). The CDR3 contains 14 residues. Study results and caveats: In both blood and tumor samples, TCR beta diversity was reported significantly higher for malignant than benign nodules.

Before thyroid surgery, none of the patients had received any treatment. This clone has at least ten counts. As yet, its antigen is unknown. The source of this sequence is a male donor with papillary thyroid cancer or a benign thyroid nodule (not recorded which). Some clones in this sample may be carry-over from other donors' samples. The rearrangement uses TRBV19 and TRBJ2-1, with TRBD1 identical over 8 bases. The sequencing sample was made of blood. In nucleotides, the CDR3 is TGTGCCAGTCACCAGGGGGCGGTTTACAATGAGCAGTTCTTC. Its translation is CASHQGAVYNEQFF.